This is a list of T cell receptor beta chains from one sample in a study of cytomegalovirus exposure and HLA in healthy donors. Sequencing used immunoSEQ multiplex PCR; TCRdb keeps in-frame clones, though not all of them. The repertoire table contains around 33,000 clones. Sequences were obtained from PBMCs. These receptors all stem from a middle-aged man in good health and CMV-seronegative. Each CDR3 is given with its conserved first and last residue. A D gene is named only where the DNA matches it firmly. Only part of the rows carry a size: once, few, many, or a class if the clone is expanded.

D gene | J gene | V gene | CDR3 length | clone size | CDR3 protein | CDR3 DNA
- | TRBJ1-2 | TRBV14 | 15 | - | CASSQDPSAGYGYTF | TGTGCCAGCAGCCAAGATCCCTCGGCGGGCTATGGCTACACCTTC
TRBD1 | TRBJ1-1 | TRBV18 | 15 | - | CASSPYRGTDTEAFF | TGTGCCAGCTCACCCTACAGGGGGACCGACACTGAAGCTTTCTTT
TRBD1 | TRBJ1-2 | TRBV4-1 | 15 | - | CASSQKTGQDYGYTF | TGCGCCAGCAGCCAGAAGACTGGACAGGACTATGGCTACACCTTC
- | TRBJ1-1 | TRBV29-1 | 12 | - | CSIRQHNTEAFF | TGCAGCATTCGACAGCACAACACTGAAGCTTTCTTT
- | TRBJ2-2 | TRBV9 | 16 | - | CASSVRLSQSAGELFF | TGTGCCAGCAGCGTGAGGCTCTCCCAATCGGCCGGGGAGCTGTTTTTT
- | TRBJ2-7 | TRBV18 | 13 | - | CASSPPRGYEQYF | TGTGCCAGCTCACCACCGCGGGGCTACGAGCAGTACTTC
- | TRBJ2-7 | TRBV29-1 | 13 | - | CSASSRGEAEQYF | TGCAGCGCCTCGTCACGGGGAGAAGCCGAGCAGTACTTC
TRBD1 | TRBJ1-3 | TRBV7-2 | 16 | - | CASSLVAGGSGNTIYF | TGTGCCAGCAGCTTAGTGGCAGGGGGATCTGGAAACACCATATATTTT
- | TRBJ2-1 | TRBV2 | 13 | - | CASSEAEGGEQFF | TGTGCCAGCAGTGAAGCGGAGGGCGGTGAGCAGTTCTTC
- | TRBJ2-3 | TRBV7-2 | 13 | - | CASSLASTDTQYF | TGTGCCAGCAGCTTGGCTAGTACAGATACGCAGTATTTT
TRBD2 | TRBJ2-1 | TRBV6-1 | 19 | - | CASSEVGSGRRRSYNEQFF | TGTGCCAGCAGTGAAGTTGGTAGCGGGAGGCGTCGCTCCTACAATGAGCAGTTCTTC
- | TRBJ1-5 | TRBV7-9 | 14 | - | CASSQTGSNQPQHF | TGTGCCAGCAGCCAGACAGGTAGCAATCAGCCCCAGCATTTT
- | TRBJ2-2 | TRBV5-6 | 15 | - | CASSFSGTNTGELFF | TGTGCCAGCAGCTTTTCCGGTACCAACACCGGGGAGCTGTTTTTT
TRBD2 | TRBJ2-3 | TRBV30 | 13 | - | CAWSGNSGSTQYF | TGTGCCTGGAGCGGGAATAGCGGGAGTACGCAGTATTTT
TRBD1 | TRBJ1-2 | TRBV7-3 | 14 | - | CASSPPGQGNSYTF | TGTGCCAGCAGCCCACCGGGACAGGGTAATAGCTACACCTTC
TRBD1 | TRBJ1-3 | TRBV7-9 | 16 | - | CASSSGGTGSGNTIYF | TGTGCCAGCAGTTCCGGCGGGACAGGCTCTGGAAACACCATATATTTT
TRBD1 | TRBJ2-7 | TRBV5-4 | 15 | - | CASSLAGQGAYEQYF | TGTGCCAGCAGCTTGGCGGGACAGGGGGCCTACGAGCAGTACTTC
- | TRBJ2-7 | TRBV14 | 17 | - | CASSQDRGLDHRYEQYF | TGTGCCAGCAGCCAAGATCGCGGGCTGGACCATCGCTACGAGCAGTACTTC
- | TRBJ1-5 | TRBV10-3 | 15 | - | CAISVGTGKASAQHF | TGTGCCATCAGTGTTGGAACAGGGAAAGCTTCCGCCCAGCATTTT
- | TRBJ2-2 | TRBV5-1 | 15 | - | CASSFTPGYTGELFF | TGCGCCAGCAGCTTCACGCCCGGGTACACCGGGGAGCTGTTTTTT
TRBD1 | TRBJ2-7 | TRBV7-6 | 14 | - | CASSPWTGGYEQYF | TGTGCCAGCAGCCCGTGGACAGGGGGCTACGAGCAGTACTTC
TRBD1 | TRBJ1-2 | TRBV5-4 | 14 | - | CASSLVDRADGYTF | TGTGCCAGCAGCTTGGTCGACAGGGCAGATGGCTACACCTTC
TRBD1 | TRBJ2-7 | TRBV18 | 13 | - | CASSRDRTYEQYF | TGTGCCAGCTCACGGGACAGAACCTACGAGCAGTACTTC
TRBD2 | TRBJ2-1 | TRBV30 | 13 | - | CAWSDGAGEEQFF | TGTGCCTGGAGTGATGGGGCGGGAGAAGAGCAGTTCTTC
- | TRBJ2-1 | TRBV6-5 | 14 | - | CASSNRDSYNEQFF | TGTGCCAGCAGTAACAGGGACTCCTACAATGAGCAGTTCTTC
TRBD2 | TRBJ2-1 | TRBV5-5 | 12 | - | CASSSREAEQFF | TGTGCCAGCAGCTCGCGGGAGGCCGAGCAGTTCTTC
- | TRBJ2-2 | TRBV6-1 | 14 | - | CASRGATRTGELFF | TGTGCCAGCAGAGGGGCCACGAGGACCGGGGAGCTGTTTTTT
TRBD1 | TRBJ1-1 | TRBV6-5 | 15 | - | CASSYGTGRNTEAFF | TGTGCCAGCAGTTACGGGACAGGGAGGAATACTGAAGCTTTCTTT
TRBD1 | TRBJ1-5 | TRBV7-2 | 13 | - | CASSGDRDQPQHF | TGTGCCAGCAGCGGGGACAGGGATCAGCCCCAGCATTTT
TRBD2 | TRBJ2-1 | TRBV19 | 17 | - | CASSPQGLAERDNEQFF | TGTGCCAGTAGTCCTCAGGGACTAGCGGAGCGCGACAATGAGCAGTTCTTC
TRBD2 | TRBJ2-1 | TRBV6-6 | 14 | - | CASTSGSSDNEQFF | TGTGCCAGCACTAGCGGGAGCTCAGACAATGAGCAGTTCTTC
TRBD1 | TRBJ1-2 | TRBV5-1 | 16 | - | CASSLEGTGDYYGYTF | TGCGCCAGCAGCTTGGAGGGGACAGGGGATTACTATGGCTACACCTTC
- | TRBJ1-2 | TRBV4-1 | 14 | - | CASSQREINYGYTF | TGCGCCAGCAGCCAGAGGGAGATTAACTATGGCTACACCTTC
TRBD2 | TRBJ2-2 | TRBV6-4 | 14 | - | CASSEQRETGELFF | TGTGCCAGCAGTGAGCAGCGGGAGACCGGGGAGCTGTTTTTT
- | TRBJ2-3 | TRBV25-1 | 14 | - | CASSEWDNTDTQYF | TGTGCCAGCAGTGAGTGGGACAACACAGATACGCAGTATTTT
- | TRBJ2-7 | TRBV6-5 | 11 | - | CATGVAYEQYF | TGTGCCACAGGGGTGGCCTACGAGCAGTACTTC
- | TRBJ1-2 | TRBV7-2 | 15 | - | CASSLVGGLPYGYTF | TGTGCCAGCAGCTTAGTCGGGGGATTACCCTATGGCTACACCTTC
- | TRBJ2-5 | TRBV18 | 13 | - | CASSPGRRETQYF | TGTGCCAGCTCACCAGGGAGACGAGAGACCCAGTACTTC
TRBD2 | TRBJ2-1 | TRBV19 | 15 | large | CASRKTSGSYNEQFF | TGTGCCAGTAGAAAGACTAGCGGGAGTTACAATGAGCAGTTCTTC
- | TRBJ2-1 | TRBV2 | 13 | - | CASNSNRVKDGFF | TGTGCCAGCAACTCAAACAGGGTCAAGGATGGGTTCTTC